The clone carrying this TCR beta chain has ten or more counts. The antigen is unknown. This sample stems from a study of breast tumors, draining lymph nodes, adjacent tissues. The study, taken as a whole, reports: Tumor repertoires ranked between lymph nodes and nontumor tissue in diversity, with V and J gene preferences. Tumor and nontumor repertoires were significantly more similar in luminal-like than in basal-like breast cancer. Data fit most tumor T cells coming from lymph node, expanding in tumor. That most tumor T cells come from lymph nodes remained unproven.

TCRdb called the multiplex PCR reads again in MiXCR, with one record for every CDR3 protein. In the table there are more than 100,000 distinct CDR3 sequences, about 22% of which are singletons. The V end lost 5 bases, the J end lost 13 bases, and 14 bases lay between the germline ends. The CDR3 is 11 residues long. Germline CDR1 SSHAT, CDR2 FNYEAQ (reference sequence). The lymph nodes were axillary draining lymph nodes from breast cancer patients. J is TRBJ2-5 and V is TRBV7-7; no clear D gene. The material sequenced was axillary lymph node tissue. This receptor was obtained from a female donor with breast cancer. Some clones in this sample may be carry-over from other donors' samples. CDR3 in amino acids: CASSGPGRLYF. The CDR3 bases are TGTGCCAGCAGCGGCCCGGGCCGACTGTACTTC.